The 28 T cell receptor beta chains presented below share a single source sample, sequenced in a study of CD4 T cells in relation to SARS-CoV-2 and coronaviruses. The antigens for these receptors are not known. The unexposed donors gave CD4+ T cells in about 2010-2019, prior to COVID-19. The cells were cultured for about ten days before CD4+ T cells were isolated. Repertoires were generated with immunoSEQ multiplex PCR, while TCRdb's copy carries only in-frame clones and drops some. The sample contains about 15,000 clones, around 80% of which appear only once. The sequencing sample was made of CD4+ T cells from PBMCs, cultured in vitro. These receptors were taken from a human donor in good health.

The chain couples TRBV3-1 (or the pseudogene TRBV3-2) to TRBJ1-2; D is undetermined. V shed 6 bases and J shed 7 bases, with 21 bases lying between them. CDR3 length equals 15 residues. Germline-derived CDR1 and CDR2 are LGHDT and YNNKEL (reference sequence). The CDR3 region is CASSPIDNRGGGYTF. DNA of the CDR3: TGTGCCAGCAGTCCAATCGACAACCGTGGAGGTGGCTACACCTTC.

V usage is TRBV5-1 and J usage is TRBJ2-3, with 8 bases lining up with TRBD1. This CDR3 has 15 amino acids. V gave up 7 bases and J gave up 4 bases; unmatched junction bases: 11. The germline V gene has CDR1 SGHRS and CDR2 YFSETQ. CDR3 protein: CASGPGQGASDTQYF. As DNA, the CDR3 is TGCGCCAGCGGGCCGGGGCAGGGGGCTTCAGATACGCAGTATTTT.

DNA of the CDR3: TGTGCCAGCAGTTACCGGGCGGGTTATGGCTACACCTTC. This encodes CASSYRAGYGYTF. This chain uses TRBV6-5 with TRBJ1-2; unclear D gene. In germline, CDR1 is MNHEY, CDR2 SVGAGI. Deletions cut 2 bases from V and 5 bases from J, with 9 bases between. There are 13 residues in the CDR3.

Written as DNA, the CDR3 is TGTGCCAGCAGGAAGATGGGGGGCTCGCCCTACGAGCAGTACTTC. This sequence encodes CASRKMGGSPYEQYF. The V and J genes are TRBV27 and TRBJ2-7; D is perhaps TRBD1 or TRBD2 (6 bases each). CDR1 is MNHEY, CDR2 SMNVEV, per germline (reference sequence). The length of the CDR3 is 15 residues. Deletions cut 6 bases from V and 2 bases from J, with 17 bases between.

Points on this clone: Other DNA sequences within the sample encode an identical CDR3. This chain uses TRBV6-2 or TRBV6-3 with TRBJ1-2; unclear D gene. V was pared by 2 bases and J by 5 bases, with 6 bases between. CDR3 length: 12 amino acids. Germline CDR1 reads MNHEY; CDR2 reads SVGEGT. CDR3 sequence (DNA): TGTGCCAGCAGTTACGGCGAGTATGGCTACACCTTC. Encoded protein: CASSYGEYGYTF.

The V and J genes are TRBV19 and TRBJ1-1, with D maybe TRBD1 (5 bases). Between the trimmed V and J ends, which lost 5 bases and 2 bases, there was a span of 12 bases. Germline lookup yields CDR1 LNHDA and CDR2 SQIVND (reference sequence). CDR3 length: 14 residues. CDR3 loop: CASSQQVINTEAFF. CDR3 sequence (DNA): TGTGCCAGTAGTCAACAGGTTATTAACACTGAAGCTTTCTTT. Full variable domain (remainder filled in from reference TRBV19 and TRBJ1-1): DGGITQSPKYLFRKEGQNVTLSCEQNLNHDAMYWYRQDPGQGLRLIYYSQIVNDFQKGDIAEGYSVSREKKESFPLTVTSAQKNPTAFYLCASSQQVINTEAFFGQGTRLTVV.

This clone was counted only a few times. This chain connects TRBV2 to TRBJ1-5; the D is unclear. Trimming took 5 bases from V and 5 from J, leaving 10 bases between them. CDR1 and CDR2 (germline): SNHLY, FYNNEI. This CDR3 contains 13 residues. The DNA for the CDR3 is TGTGCCAGCAGTCAATATGGAGATCAGCCCCAGCATTTT. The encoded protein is CASSQYGDQPQHF.

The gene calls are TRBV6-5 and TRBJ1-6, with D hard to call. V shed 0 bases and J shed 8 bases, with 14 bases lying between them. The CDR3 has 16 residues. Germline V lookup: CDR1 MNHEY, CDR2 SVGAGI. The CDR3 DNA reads TGTGCCAGCAGTTACTCGGGGATAGGTATTGATTCACCCCTCCACTTT. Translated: CASSYSGIGIDSPLHF.

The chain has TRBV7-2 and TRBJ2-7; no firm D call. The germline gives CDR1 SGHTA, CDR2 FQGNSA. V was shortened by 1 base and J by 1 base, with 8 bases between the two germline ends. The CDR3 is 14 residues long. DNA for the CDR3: TGTGCCAGCAGCTTAGGGTTCCAATCCTACGAGCAGTACTTC. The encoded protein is CASSLGFQSYEQYF.

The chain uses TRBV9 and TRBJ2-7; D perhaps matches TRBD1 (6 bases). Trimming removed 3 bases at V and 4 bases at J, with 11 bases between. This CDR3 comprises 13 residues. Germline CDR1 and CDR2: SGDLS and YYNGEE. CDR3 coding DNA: TGTGCCAGCAGCGCCCGCCAGGGGTACGAGCAGTACTTC. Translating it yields CASSARQGYEQYF.

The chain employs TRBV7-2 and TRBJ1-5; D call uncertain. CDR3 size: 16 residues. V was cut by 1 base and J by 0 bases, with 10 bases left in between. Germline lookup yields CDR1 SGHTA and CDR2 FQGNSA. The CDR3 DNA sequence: TGTGCCAGCAGCTTAGTAGGGCCCAATAGCAATCAGCCCCAGCATTTT. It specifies CASSLVGPNSNQPQHF.

The CDR3 reads CASSLGETQYF. The DNA of the CDR3 is TGTGCCAGCAGCCTCGGGGAGACCCAGTACTTC. The J gene is TRBJ2-5, the V gene TRBV4-2; D ambiguous. Germline-derived CDR1 and CDR2 are LGHNA and YNFKEQ. V was pared by 4 bases and J by 5 bases, with 5 bases between. This CDR3 has 11 residues.

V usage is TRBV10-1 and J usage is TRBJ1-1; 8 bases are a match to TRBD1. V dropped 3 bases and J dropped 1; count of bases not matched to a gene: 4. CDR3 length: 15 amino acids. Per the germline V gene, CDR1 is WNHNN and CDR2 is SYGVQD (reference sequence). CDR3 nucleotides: TGCGCCAGCAGTGAAGGGCAGGGGGCGAACACTGAAGCTTTCTTT. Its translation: CASSEGQGANTEAFF.

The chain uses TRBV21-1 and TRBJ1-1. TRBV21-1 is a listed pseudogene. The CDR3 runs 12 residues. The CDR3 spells CASSSRGAEAFF. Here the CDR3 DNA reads TGTGCCAGCAGCAGCCGAGGCGCTGAAGCTTTCTTT.

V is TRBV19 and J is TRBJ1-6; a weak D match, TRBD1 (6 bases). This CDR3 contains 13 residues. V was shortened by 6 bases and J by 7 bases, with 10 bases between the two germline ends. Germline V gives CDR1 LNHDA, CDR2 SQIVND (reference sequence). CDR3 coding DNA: TGTGCCAGTAGGAACCAGGGGAATTCACCCCTCCACTTT. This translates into CASRNQGNSPLHF.

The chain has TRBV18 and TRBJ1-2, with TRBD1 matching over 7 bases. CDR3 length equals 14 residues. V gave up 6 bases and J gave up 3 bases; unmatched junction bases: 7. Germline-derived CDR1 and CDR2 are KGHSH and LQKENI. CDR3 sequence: CASSPGTVDYGYTF. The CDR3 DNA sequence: TGTGCCAGCTCTCCCGGGACAGTGGACTATGGCTACACCTTC.

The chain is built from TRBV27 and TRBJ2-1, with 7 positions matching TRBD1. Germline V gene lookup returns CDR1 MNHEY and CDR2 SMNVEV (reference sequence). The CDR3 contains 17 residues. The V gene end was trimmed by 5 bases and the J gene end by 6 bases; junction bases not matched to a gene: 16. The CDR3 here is CASSIDRVAEGGNEQFF. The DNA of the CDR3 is TGTGCCAGCAGTATAGACAGGGTTGCTGAAGGTGGCAATGAGCAGTTCTTC.

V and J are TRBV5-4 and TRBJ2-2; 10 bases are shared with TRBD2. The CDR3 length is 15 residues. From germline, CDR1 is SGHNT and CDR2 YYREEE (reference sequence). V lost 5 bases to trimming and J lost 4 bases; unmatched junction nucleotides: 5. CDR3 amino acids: CASRERLAGTGELFF. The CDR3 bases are TGTGCCAGCAGAGAGAGACTAGCGGGCACCGGGGAGCTGTTTTTT.

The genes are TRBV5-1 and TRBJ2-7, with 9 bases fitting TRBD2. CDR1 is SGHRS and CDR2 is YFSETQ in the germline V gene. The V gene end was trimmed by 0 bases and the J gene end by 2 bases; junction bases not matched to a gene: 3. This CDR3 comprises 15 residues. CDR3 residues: CASSLVAGGPYEQYF. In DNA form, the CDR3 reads TGCGCCAGCAGCTTGGTGGCGGGGGGGCCCTACGAGCAGTACTTC.

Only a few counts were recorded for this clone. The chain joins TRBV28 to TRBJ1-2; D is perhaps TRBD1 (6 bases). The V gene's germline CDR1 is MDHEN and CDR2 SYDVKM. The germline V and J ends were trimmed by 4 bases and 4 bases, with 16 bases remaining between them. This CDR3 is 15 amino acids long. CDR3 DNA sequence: TGTGCCAGCAGTTCCCCGGCAGGGGAAGGCTATGGCTACACCTTC. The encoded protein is CASSSPAGEGYGYTF.

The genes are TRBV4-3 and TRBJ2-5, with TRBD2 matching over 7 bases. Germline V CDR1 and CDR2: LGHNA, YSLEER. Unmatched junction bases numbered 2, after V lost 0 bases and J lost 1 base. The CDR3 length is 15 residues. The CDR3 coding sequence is TGCGCCAGCAGCCAAGAGGGAGGGTTCCAAGAGACCCAGTACTTC. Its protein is CASSQEGGFQETQYF.

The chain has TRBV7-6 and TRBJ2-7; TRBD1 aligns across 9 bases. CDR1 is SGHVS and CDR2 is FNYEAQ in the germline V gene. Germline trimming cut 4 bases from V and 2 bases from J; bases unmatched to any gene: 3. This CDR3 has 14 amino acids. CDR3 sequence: CASSSGQGPYEQYF. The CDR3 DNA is TGTGCCAGCAGCTCGGGACAGGGTCCCTACGAGCAGTACTTC.

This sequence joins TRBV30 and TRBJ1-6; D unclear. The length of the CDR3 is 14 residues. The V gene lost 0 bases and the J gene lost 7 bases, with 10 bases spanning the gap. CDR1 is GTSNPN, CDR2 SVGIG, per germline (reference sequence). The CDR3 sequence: CAWSVAVGNSPLHF. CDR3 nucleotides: TGTGCCTGGAGTGTAGCGGTTGGGAATTCACCCCTCCACTTT.

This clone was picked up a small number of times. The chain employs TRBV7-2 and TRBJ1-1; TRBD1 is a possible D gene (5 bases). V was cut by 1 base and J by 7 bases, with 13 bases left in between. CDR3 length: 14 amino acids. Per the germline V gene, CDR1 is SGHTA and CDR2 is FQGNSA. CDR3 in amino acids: CASSLGGTDSEAFF. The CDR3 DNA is TGTGCCAGCAGCTTAGGTGGTACTGACAGTGAAGCTTTCTTT.

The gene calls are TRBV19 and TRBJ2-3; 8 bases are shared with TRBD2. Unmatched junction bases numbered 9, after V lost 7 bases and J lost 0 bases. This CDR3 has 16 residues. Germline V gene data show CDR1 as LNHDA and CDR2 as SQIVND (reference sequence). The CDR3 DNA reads TGTGCCAGTACGCCTAGCGGGTGGACTAGCACAGATACGCAGTATTTT. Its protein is CASTPSGWTSTDTQYF.

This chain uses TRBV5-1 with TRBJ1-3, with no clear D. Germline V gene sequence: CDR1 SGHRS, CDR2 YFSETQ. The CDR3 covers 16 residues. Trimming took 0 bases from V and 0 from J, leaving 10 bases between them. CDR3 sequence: CASSLDGASSGNTIYF. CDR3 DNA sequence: TGCGCCAGCAGCTTGGACGGAGCGAGCTCTGGAAACACCATATATTTT.

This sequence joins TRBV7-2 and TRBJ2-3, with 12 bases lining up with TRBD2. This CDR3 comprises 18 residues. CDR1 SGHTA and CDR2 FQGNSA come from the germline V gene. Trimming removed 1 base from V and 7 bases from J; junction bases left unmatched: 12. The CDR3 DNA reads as TGTGCCAGCAGCTTAGAGGGTTCTAGCGGGAGGGCCGGGAATACGCAGTATTTT. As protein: CASSLEGSSGRAGNTQYF.

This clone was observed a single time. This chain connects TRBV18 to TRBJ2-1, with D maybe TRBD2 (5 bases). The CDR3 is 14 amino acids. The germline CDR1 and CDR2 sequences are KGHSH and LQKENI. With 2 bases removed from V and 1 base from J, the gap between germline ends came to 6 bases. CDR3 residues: CASSPSGSYNEQFF. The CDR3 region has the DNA TGTGCCAGCTCACCAAGCGGATCCTACAATGAGCAGTTCTTC.